The clone carrying this T cell receptor beta chain was observed a few times. This sample is part of a study of identical twins. TCRdb re-called the 5' RACE reads with MiXCR, one entry per CDR3 protein. The table lists 350,000 to 400,000 distinct CDR3 sequences, 7% to 9.5% of them singletons. Germline trimming cut 5 bases from V and 4 bases from J; bases unmatched to any gene: 12. Germline V lookup: CDR1 SGHTA, CDR2 FQGTGA. The CDR3 is 16 amino acids. The clonotype originates from a woman aged 45-65 years in good health. The material sequenced was naive T cells sorted from blood. The chain combines TRBV7-3 with TRBJ2-3, with 7 positions matching TRBD2. The CDR3 sequence: CASSVFRGSSADTQYF. Here the CDR3 DNA reads TGTGCCAGCAGCGTCTTCCGCGGGAGCTCAGCAGATACGCAGTATTTT.